These 26 T cell receptor beta chains were sequenced from one sample in a study of T-cell reconstitution after alpha-beta-depleted transplantation in children. The library targeted TCRbeta and was prepared with unique molecular identifiers. TCRdb processed the PCR reads anew with MiXCR; each CDR3 protein has one entry. In the table there are some 200,000 distinct CDR3 sequences, roughly 7.5% of which are singletons. Sequencing was performed on PBMCs from the stem cell graft donor, taken from the stem cell graft. The receptors stem from a human donor who donated a stem cell graft to a child with Wiskott-Aldrich syndrome.

This clonotype was counted at least ten times. J is TRBJ1-5 and V is TRBV10-2; no clear D gene. The germline V gene has CDR1 WSHSY and CDR2 SAAADI. Trimming shortened V by 3 bases and J by 3 bases, and 24 bases separated the two germline ends. The CDR3 has 19 residues. CDR3: CASSEGRNRFNRANQPQHF. The CDR3 DNA reads TGCGCCAGCAGTGAAGGCAGGAATAGGTTTAATCGCGCCAATCAGCCCCAGCATTTT.

This clonotype came up many times. This rearrangement joins TRBV7-2 to TRBJ2-1; D gene uncertain. This CDR3 comprises 15 residues. Germline CDR1 is SGHTA and CDR2 is FQGNSA. V dropped 1 base and J dropped 5 bases, with 12 bases sitting between them. The CDR3 sequence is CASSLVARRNNEQFF. The CDR3 DNA sequence: TGTGCCAGCAGCTTAGTCGCTAGGCGGAACAATGAGCAGTTCTTC.

For this clonotype: A read error may be the cause here, since a much bigger clone is one base away. The V gene is TRBV20-1, the J gene TRBJ2-3; TRBD2 matches at 9 bases. V dropped 1 base and J dropped 8; count of bases not matched to a gene: 7. The CDR3 is 14 amino acids. From germline, CDR1 is DFQATT and CDR2 SNEGSKA (reference sequence). The CDR3 nucleotides are TGCAGTGCTAGAGTAGCGGGAGAGTCTGCTACGCAGTATTTT. It specifies CSARVAGESATQYF.

This clonotype occurred many times. This chain joins TRBV4-3 and TRBJ2-7; tentative D call: TRBD2 (6 bases). This CDR3 has 14 residues. The V and J ends lost 1 base and 4 bases respectively, with 11 bases between them. From germline, CDR1 is LGHNA and CDR2 YSLEER. The CDR3 reads CASSQGRETYEQYF. The CDR3 DNA reads as TGCGCCAGCAGCCAAGGGCGGGAAACGTACGAGCAGTACTTC.

The sample holds many counts of this clonotype. CDR3 in DNA: TGTGCCAGCAGTCCGGACCCCACCGGGGAGCTGTTTTTT. Its protein is CASSPDPTGELFF. The chain joins TRBV12-3 or TRBV12-4 to TRBJ2-2; the D is unclear. Trimming stripped 5 bases from V and 4 bases from J, with 8 bases between. The length of the CDR3 is 13 residues.

This clonotype has at least ten counts. The chain employs TRBV7-8 and TRBJ2-4, with 7 nucleotides matching TRBD1. The CDR3 is 13 amino acids. The V gene end was trimmed by 6 bases and the J gene end by 6 bases; junction bases not matched to a gene: 5. Germline loops: CDR1 SGHVS, CDR2 FQNEAQ. DNA of the CDR3: TGTGCCAGCAGTCAAAACAGGGGAAACATTCAGTACTTC. This encodes CASSQNRGNIQYF.

This clonotype showed up many times. The chain carries TRBV20-1 and TRBJ2-3; TRBD2 agrees at 11 bases. The CDR3 contains 16 residues. The trim removed 3 bases at V and 1 base at J, leaving 6 bases unmatched. CDR1 is DFQATT, CDR2 SNEGSKA, per germline (reference sequence). The CDR3: CSASRSSGGRTDTQYF. CDR3 in DNA: TGCAGTGCTAGTCGCTCTAGCGGGGGGCGCACAGATACGCAGTATTTT.

There are a few counts of this clonotype. The genes are TRBV14 and TRBJ2-5; D is ambiguous. Germline assignment: CDR1 SGHDN and CDR2 FVKESK. This CDR3 spans 15 amino acids. The V gene lost 0 bases and the J gene lost 4 bases, with 12 bases spanning the gap. CDR3 amino acids: CASSQDWRMGETQYF. The DNA for the CDR3 is TGTGCCAGCAGCCAAGATTGGAGAATGGGAGAGACCCAGTACTTC. The whole variable domain, filled in from reference TRBV14 and TRBJ2-5, reads EAGVTQFPSHSVIEKGQTVTLRCDPISGHDNLYWYRRVMGKEIKFLLHFVKESKQDESGMPNNRFLAERTGGTYSTLKVQPAELEDSGVYFCASSQDWRMGETQYFGPGTRLLVL.

The table lists this clonotype with many counts. V and J are TRBV6-5 and TRBJ1-6; a weak D match, TRBD1 (6 bases). The CDR3 contains 15 residues. With 6 bases removed from V and 3 bases from J, the gap between germline ends came to 12 bases. Germline lookup yields CDR1 MNHEY and CDR2 SVGAGI. Written as DNA, the CDR3 is TGTGCCAGCAGCCGACAGGAGTTCTATAATTCACCCCTCCACTTT. Translation: CASSRQEFYNSPLHF.

This clonotype was seen ten or more times. The CDR3 is CASSFLVGEGFYEQYF. In DNA, the CDR3 is TGTGCCAGCAGTTTTCTAGTCGGGGAGGGCTTCTACGAGCAGTACTTC. This sequence joins TRBV12-3 or TRBV12-4 and TRBJ2-7; 7 bases agree with TRBD2. Losses at the gene ends were 3 bases for V and 3 bases for J; bases not matched to a gene: 11. The CDR3 extends over 16 amino acids.

This clonotype occurred many times. This sequence joins TRBV12-3 or TRBV12-4 and TRBJ2-1, with 8 bases lining up with TRBD1. V trimming: 6 bases; J trimming: 5 bases; junction bases outside the gene matches: 6. The CDR3 loop spans 14 amino acids. The CDR3 sequence is CASSPTGDNNEQFF. The CDR3 DNA is TGTGCCAGCAGCCCGACAGGGGACAACAATGAGCAGTTCTTC.

This clonotype appeared many times. The rearrangement joins TRBV12-3 or TRBV12-4 to TRBJ1-2, with D possibly TRBD1 on 5 matching bases. Trimming shortened V by 7 bases and J by 1 base, and 13 bases separated the two germline ends. The CDR3 spans 14 residues. The CDR3 nucleotides are TGTGCCAGCATTGCAGGGAATCTTAACTATGGCTACACCTTC. This sequence encodes CASIAGNLNYGYTF.

The rearrangement uses TRBV4-1 and TRBJ1-5; a weak D match, TRBD1 (5 bases). CDR3 length: 16 amino acids. Trimming removed 0 bases from V and 7 bases from J, with 16 bases in between. CDR1 and CDR2 (germline): MGHRA, YSYEKL. The CDR3: CASSQDPPLQGQPQHF. The CDR3 nucleotides are TGCGCCAGCAGCCAAGATCCCCCACTCCAGGGCCAGCCCCAGCATTTT.

This clonotype was detected many times. The V and J genes are TRBV20-1 and TRBJ1-2; maybe TRBD1 (6 bases). Germline lookup yields CDR1 DFQATT and CDR2 SNEGSKA (reference sequence). The length of the CDR3 is 14 residues. Trimming pared 3 bases from V and 2 bases from J, leaving 13 bases between. The CDR3 DNA reads as TGCAGTGCTAGTAATTACAGGGTGAACTATGGCTACACCTTC. This gives the protein CSASNYRVNYGYTF.

This clonotype has more than one count but fewer than ten. The rearrangement links TRBV7-2 to TRBJ1-5; 7 bases match TRBD1. V lost 5 bases and J lost 11; bases outside the gene matches: 9. This CDR3 region has 13 residues. Germline CDR1 and CDR2: SGHTA and FQGNSA. CDR3 amino acids: CASSAVQGRAQHF. The CDR3 DNA is TGTGCCAGCAGCGCCGTACAGGGGAGGGCCCAGCATTTT.

This clonotype was seen ten or more times. The V and J genes are TRBV28 and TRBJ1-1; a weak D match, TRBD1 (5 bases). The CDR3 is made up of 14 amino acids. From germline, CDR1 is MDHEN and CDR2 SYDVKM. Trimming removed 3 bases from V and 0 bases from J, with 8 bases in between. The CDR3 here is CASSLGGMNTEAFF. In DNA, the CDR3 is TGTGCCAGCAGTTTGGGGGGTATGAACACTGAAGCTTTCTTT.

This clonotype was seen many times. The rearrangement joins TRBV29-1 to TRBJ2-1; TRBD2 matches 15 bases. This CDR3 region has 14 residues. J lost 12 bases, V lost 4 bases, and 7 bases had no gene match. CDR1 is SQVTM and CDR2 is ANQGSEA in the germline V gene. This CDR3 reads CSVVGLAGGPGQFF. The CDR3 DNA reads TGCAGCGTTGTCGGACTAGCGGGAGGGCCTGGGCAGTTCTTC.

At least ten counts were recorded for this clonotype. The chain joins TRBV5-5 to TRBJ2-4; D is unresolved. From germline, CDR1 is SGHKS and CDR2 YYEKEE (reference sequence). V was shortened by 4 bases and J by 6 bases, with 5 bases between the two germline ends. The CDR3 has 11 residues. CDR3 sequence (DNA): TGTGCCAGCAGCCTGTTAAACATTCAGTACTTC. This codes for CASSLLNIQYF.

This clonotype was counted ten times or more. The V gene is TRBV9, the J gene TRBJ1-2; D is unclear. The V gene's germline CDR1 is SGDLS and CDR2 YYNGEE. V was shortened by 1 base and J by 13 bases, with 17 bases between the two germline ends. The CDR3 extends over 13 amino acids. CDR3 DNA sequence: TGTGCCAGCAGCGTAAAAACAACGACACCATCCACCTTC. Encoded protein: CASSVKTTTPSTF.

This clonotype was recorded at least ten times. The chain recombines TRBV27 with TRBJ2-7, with D perhaps TRBD1 (5 bases). Per the germline V gene, CDR1 is MNHEY and CDR2 is SMNVEV (reference sequence). V was trimmed by 5 bases and J by 6 bases, leaving 14 bases between them. The CDR3 has 13 amino acids. CDR3 bases: TGTGCCAGCAGTCTAGGGGAACGGCGCGAGCAGTACTTC. Its protein product is CASSLGERREQYF.

This clonotype was detected ten times or more. The chain recombines TRBV20-1 with TRBJ1-4; TRBD1 might be the D (6 bases). CDR1 and CDR2 from the germline V gene are DFQATT and SNEGSKA (reference sequence). Trimming cost V 8 bases and J 8 bases, with 15 bases left between them. CDR3 length: 12 residues. The DNA for the CDR3 is TGCAGTACCATCGTACAGGGAGAAAAACTGTTTTTT. Protein product: CSTIVQGEKLFF.

This clonotype was detected ten times or more. The J gene is TRBJ2-2, the V gene TRBV4-1; D unclear. Germline V gene data show CDR1 as MGHRA and CDR2 as YSYEKL. The CDR3 runs to 15 residues. The germline V and J ends were trimmed by 1 base and 6 bases, with 12 bases remaining between them. Here the CDR3 reads CASSQVLGGPGELFF. The CDR3 nucleotides read TGCGCCAGCAGCCAAGTGCTGGGTGGCCCCGGGGAGCTGTTTTTT.

This clonotype was picked up a small number of times. This sequence joins TRBV5-1 and TRBJ2-2; D is unclear. V was pared by 2 bases and J by 0 bases, with 8 bases between. CDR1 is SGHRS, CDR2 YFSETQ, per germline. This CDR3 is built from 15 residues. Here the CDR3 reads CASSFYTTNTGELFF. In nucleotides, the CDR3 is TGCGCCAGCAGCTTTTACACTACGAACACCGGGGAGCTGTTTTTT. The full variable domain, its missing parts supplied by reference TRBV5-1 and TRBJ2-2, is KAGVTQTPRYLIKTRGQQVTLSCSPISGHRSVSWYQQTPGQGLQFLFEYFSETQRNKGNFPGRFSGRQFSNSRSEMNVSTLELGDSALYLCASSFYTTNTGELFFGEGSRLTVL.

V usage is TRBV29-1 and J usage is TRBJ2-1; TRBD2 agrees at 14 bases. The CDR3 spans 13 residues. Looked up from germline, CDR1 is SQVTM and CDR2 is ANQGSEA. The ends lost 6 bases at V and 9 bases at J; junction bases unmatched: 4. The CDR3 DNA reads TGCAGCGTGGGACTAGCGGGAGTGGGTGAGCAGTTCTTC. Translated, it gives CSVGLAGVGEQFF.

This clonotype has ten or more counts. The chain has TRBV13 and TRBJ2-3, with TRBD2 matching 10 bases. This CDR3 has 17 residues. With 2 bases clipped from V and 4 bases from J, the junction kept 9 bases outside the gene matches. Germline V CDR1 and CDR2: PRHDT, FYEKMQ (reference sequence). The CDR3 protein is CASSLPPSGSIADTQYF. The CDR3 DNA follows: TGTGCCAGCAGCTTACCTCCTAGCGGGAGTATAGCAGATACGCAGTATTTT.

Notes on this clonotype: This may be a read error, as it is one base from a much larger clone. The CDR3 is CSASPSYERYF. CDR3 sequence (DNA): TGCAGTGCTTCGCCCAGCTACGAGCGGTACTTC. V usage is TRBV20-1 and J usage is TRBJ2-7; unclear D gene. The germline gives CDR1 DFQATT, CDR2 SNEGSKA (reference sequence). The length of the CDR3 is 11 residues.